One sample yielded the 32 T cell receptor beta chains listed below, sequenced in a study of cytomegalovirus exposure and HLA in healthy donors. A multiplex PCR was run with 60 Vbeta primers and 13 Jbeta primers. Clones were read by immunoSEQ multiplex PCR, and TCRdb kept only the in-frame ones, dropping some. The sample has under 200,000 clones, around 80% seen once. Sample: PBMCs. The receptor source for this set is a male donor in good health and CMV-seropositive.

The chain is built from TRBV28 and TRBJ1-4; the match to TRBD1 covers 9 bases. After removal of 5 bases from V and 6 bases from J, the junction contained 10 bases not matched to a gene. Germline CDR1 is MDHEN and CDR2 is SYDVKM. The CDR3 loop spans 16 amino acids. CDR3 amino acids: CASSPLQGAGDEKLFF. In DNA, the CDR3 is TGTGCCAGCAGTCCTTTACAGGGGGCGGGTGATGAAAAACTGTTTTTT.

The chain uses TRBV28 and TRBJ2-3; 8 bases map to TRBD1. Per the germline V gene, CDR1 is MDHEN and CDR2 is SYDVKM. CDR3 length: 21 amino acids. V trimming: 6 bases; J trimming: 4 bases; junction bases outside the gene matches: 27. This chain's CDR3 is CASSYPFSDLGQGGRADTQYF. DNA of the CDR3: TGTGCCAGCAGCTACCCCTTTTCGGACCTCGGACAGGGAGGTCGAGCAGATACGCAGTATTTT.

The CDR3 is CASSTRGVGNSPLHF. DNA for the CDR3: TGTGCCAGCAGCACCCGCGGGGTAGGGAATTCACCCCTCCACTTT. This chain links TRBV7-6 with TRBJ1-6; D is unresolved. The V end lost 5 bases, the J end lost 7 bases, and 15 bases lay between the germline ends. The CDR3 has 15 amino acids. Germline CDR1 is SGHVS and CDR2 is FNYEAQ.

The V gene is TRBV6-4, the J gene TRBJ1-5; D perhaps matches TRBD1 (5 bases). Trimming removed 2 bases at V and 7 bases at J, with 12 bases between. This CDR3 has 14 amino acids. Germline assignment: CDR1 MRHNA and CDR2 SNTAGT. Here the CDR3 reads CASSDEAGFQPQHF. Here the CDR3 DNA reads TGTGCCAGCAGTGACGAGGCAGGGTTCCAGCCCCAGCATTTT.

The sample holds a few counts of this clone. Sequence at one end of the junction differs from germline and may be a read error. This chain links TRBV7-9 with TRBJ1-5, with TRBD1 matching 7 bases. This CDR3 comprises 15 residues. Germline V gene data show CDR1 as SEHNR and CDR2 as FQNEAQ (reference sequence). As DNA, the CDR3 is TGTTCCAGCAGTTCCGGGACAGTTAGCAATCAGCCCCAGCATTTT. The encoded protein is CSSSSGTVSNQPQHF.

The genes are TRBV5-1 and TRBJ2-7; D is unresolved. CDR3 length equals 13 residues. The ends were cut back, 0 bases at V and 0 bases at J, with 4 bases in the middle. Looked up from germline, CDR1 is SGHRS and CDR2 is YFSETQ. Here the CDR3 DNA reads TGCGCCAGCAGCTTGGACTTCTCCTACGAGCAGTACTTC. Protein product: CASSLDFSYEQYF.

The CDR3 nucleotides read TGTGCCAGCAGCTTAACCGGGACTTACACAGATACGCAGTATTTT. Its translation: CASSLTGTYTDTQYF. The chain recombines TRBV11-3 with TRBJ2-3; D is perhaps TRBD2 (6 bases). Germline V gene sequence: CDR1 SGHNT, CDR2 YENEEA. CDR3 length equals 15 residues. V was clipped by 2 bases and J by 2 bases, with 11 bases between them.

The chain couples TRBV5-8 to TRBJ1-1, with 9 bases aligning to TRBD1. CDR3 length: 13 amino acids. The germline CDR1 and CDR2 sequences are SGHTS and YDEGEE. V was clipped by 5 bases and J by 11 bases; unmatched bases: 10. This CDR3 reads CASSSDRGGWAFF. DNA for the CDR3: TGTGCCAGCAGTTCGGACAGGGGAGGTTGGGCTTTCTTT.

CDR3 region: CASSLAASQETQYF. CDR3 in DNA: TGTGCCAGCAGCTTGGCCGCTAGCCAAGAGACCCAGTACTTC. This sequence joins TRBV5-5 and TRBJ2-5; D is unresolved. The length of the CDR3 is 14 residues. The germline V and J ends were trimmed by 0 bases and 1 base, with 7 bases remaining between them. Germline lookup yields CDR1 SGHKS and CDR2 YYEKEE (reference sequence).

This clone was seen a few times. The chain combines TRBV2 with TRBJ2-7, with D hard to call. The CDR3 is 10 amino acids. Germline V lookup: CDR1 SNHLY, CDR2 FYNNEI. The ends were cut back, 8 bases at V and 2 bases at J, with 4 bases in the middle. The CDR3: CASQTYEQYF. As DNA, the CDR3 is TGTGCCAGCCAGACCTACGAGCAGTACTTC.

This clone has only a few counts. The gene calls are TRBV7-3 and TRBJ2-1; unclear D gene. Germline values: CDR1 SGHTA, CDR2 FQGTGA. The CDR3 consists of 14 residues. V lost 5 bases and J lost 4, with 12 bases in between. CDR3 nucleotide sequence: TGTGCCAGCAGCCCTGGAAGCGAATACAATGAGCAGTTCTTC. Translating gives CASSPGSEYNEQFF.

The chain links TRBV19 to TRBJ2-1; TRBD1 aligns across 8 bases. J lost 0 bases, V lost 7 bases, and 23 bases had no gene match. There are 21 residues in the CDR3. The germline gives CDR1 LNHDA, CDR2 SQIVND (reference sequence). Here the CDR3 reads CASTNQGALAATKSSYNEQFF. CDR3 coding DNA: TGTGCCAGTACCAACCAGGGGGCCCTAGCTGCGACAAAGTCCTCCTACAATGAGCAGTTCTTC.

The rearrangement links TRBV6-1 to TRBJ2-7, with 7 bases that match TRBD1. CDR1 and CDR2 from the germline V gene are MNHNS and SASEGT. The CDR3 sequence is 15 residues long. V dropped 0 bases and J dropped 6; count of bases not matched to a gene: 8. In DNA, the CDR3 is TGTGCCAGCAGTGAAGCCGGGACAGACATCTCCGAGCAGTACTTC. Residues: CASSEAGTDISEQYF.

A word on this clone: The junction does not match germline at one end; this may be a read error. The CDR3 bases are TGTGCCAGCAGCTTAGCGAGGGCTAACTATGGCCACACCTTC. Its protein product is CASSLARANYGHTF. The chain couples TRBV7-2 to TRBJ1-2; D remains unclear. The germline V gene encodes CDR1 SGHTA and CDR2 FQGNSA. The CDR3 extends over 14 amino acids. The variable domain in full, with the rest retrieved from reference TRBV7-2 and TRBJ1-2, is GAGVSQSPSNKVTEKGKDVELRCDPISGHTALYWYRQSLGQGLEFLIYFQGNSAPDKSGLPSDRFSAERTGGSVSTLTIQRTQQEDSAVYLCASSLARANYGHTFGSGTRLTVV.

The chain has TRBV19 and TRBJ2-7; 7 nucleotides line up with TRBD1. With V trimmed by 5 bases and J by 5 bases, 12 bases remained unmatched. There are 15 residues in the CDR3. The V gene's germline CDR1 is LNHDA and CDR2 SQIVND (reference sequence). The chain's CDR3 is CASSGRTGASDEQYF. Written as DNA, the CDR3 is TGTGCCAGTAGTGGTCGGACAGGAGCCTCAGACGAGCAGTACTTC.

The chain carries TRBV27 and TRBJ1-2; 7 nucleotides align to TRBD1. Germline V gene lookup returns CDR1 MNHEY and CDR2 SMNVEV (reference sequence). The CDR3 has 14 residues. V lost 5 bases to trimming and J lost 2 bases; unmatched junction nucleotides: 5. The CDR3 DNA reads as TGTGCCAGCAGTGCCTTGGGACAGAACTATGGCTACACCTTC. Translation gives CASSALGQNYGYTF.

This clone was detected once. The chain employs TRBV28 and TRBJ1-5; TRBD1 matches at 7 bases. There are 15 residues in the CDR3. Germline loops: CDR1 MDHEN, CDR2 SYDVKM. Trimming removed 3 bases from V and 1 base from J; junction bases left unmatched: 3. The CDR3, as DNA: TGTGCCAGCAGTTTTTACAGGGGAAGCAATCAGCCCCAGCATTTT. Translated: CASSFYRGSNQPQHF.

This chain connects TRBV2 to TRBJ1-5, with a weak D call TRBD1 (6 bases). The CDR3 is 14 residues long. Germline-derived CDR1 and CDR2 are SNHLY and FYNNEI. V lost 7 bases, J lost 5 bases, and 15 bases lay in between. In nucleotides, the CDR3 is TGTGCCAGCATACTTGAGGGGGTCGATCAGCCCCAGCATTTT. Residues: CASILEGVDQPQHF.

This chain uses TRBV18 with TRBJ2-2; 11 nucleotides line up with TRBD1. The CDR3 spans 14 residues. CDR1 and CDR2 (germline): KGHSH, LQKENI. Trimming at V came to 8 bases and at J to 3 bases, leaving 2 bases not matched to a gene. CDR3 DNA sequence: TGTGCCAGCCCGGGACAGGGGGACACCGGGGAGCTGTTTTTT. Translation: CASPGQGDTGELFF.

This chain links TRBV6-6 with TRBJ1-3; D uncertain. This CDR3 contains 14 residues. The V end was cut by 5 bases, the J end by 0 bases, with 8 bases between. Germline-derived CDR1 and CDR2 are MNHNY and SVGAGI (reference sequence). The CDR3 DNA reads TGTGCCAGCAGTCCGGTTTTCTCTGGAAACACCATATATTTT. Its translation is CASSPVFSGNTIYF.

The gene calls are TRBV10-3 and TRBJ2-7, with 13 bases that match TRBD2. Germline V CDR1 and CDR2: ENHRY, SYGVKD. The CDR3 runs to 16 residues. The trim removed 3 bases at V and 0 bases at J, leaving 2 bases unmatched. CDR3 region: CAISELAGGYSYEQYF. CDR3 nucleotides: TGTGCCATCAGTGAACTAGCGGGAGGGTACTCCTACGAGCAGTACTTC.

The gene calls are TRBV27 and TRBJ1-2, with 9 bases identical to TRBD1. J was trimmed by 8 bases and V by 5 bases; bases with no gene match: 9. From germline, CDR1 is MNHEY and CDR2 SMNVEV (reference sequence). The CDR3 covers 14 residues. The CDR3 reads CASSTRQGGYGYTF. In DNA form, the CDR3 reads TGTGCCAGCAGTACCAGACAGGGGGGCTACGGCTACACCTTC.

The V call is TRBV6-5, the J call TRBJ2-7; tentatively, D is TRBD2 (6 bases). The CDR3 length is 15 residues. Germline-derived CDR1 and CDR2 are MNHEY and SVGAGI. With 2 bases removed from V and 0 bases from J, the gap between germline ends came to 11 bases. The CDR3 region has the DNA TGTGCCAGCAGTTACGACTCGGGAGACTCCTACGAGCAGTACTTC. Protein: CASSYDSGDSYEQYF.

This chain connects TRBV7-2 to TRBJ1-2, with 11 bases lining up with TRBD1. Trimming took 5 bases from V and 7 from J; bases not matched to a gene: 9. Germline CDR1 SGHTA, CDR2 FQGNSA. CDR3 length: 15 amino acids. The CDR3 DNA follows: TGTGCCAGCAGCCCACTGGACAGGGGGCGGGTTGGCTACACCTTC. Translation gives CASSPLDRGRVGYTF.

This chain uses TRBV10-3 with TRBJ2-7; 8 bases map to TRBD2. Germline V gives CDR1 ENHRY, CDR2 SYGVKD. V was pared by 0 bases and J by 0 bases, with 4 bases of the junction left unmatched. CDR3 length: 16 residues. The CDR3 reads CAISESEAGVSYEQYF. In nucleotides, the CDR3 is TGTGCCATCAGTGAGTCCGAAGCGGGAGTCTCCTACGAGCAGTACTTC.

CDR3 sequence (DNA): TGTGCCTGGAGTGCGGCTAGCGGGAGGTCGGCCTACAATGAGCAGTTCTTC. It codes for CAWSAASGRSAYNEQFF. The chain joins TRBV30 to TRBJ2-1; 11 bases line up with TRBD2. Germline V gene lookup returns CDR1 GTSNPN and CDR2 SVGIG (reference sequence). With V trimmed by 1 base and J by 2 bases, 7 bases remained unmatched. This CDR3 has 17 residues. The complete variable domain, with remaining parts taken from reference TRBV30 and TRBJ2-1, reads SQTIHQWPATLVQPVGSPLSLECTVEGTSNPNLYWYRQAAGRGLQLLFYSVGIGQISSEVPQNLSASRPQDRQFILSSKKLLLSDSGFYLCAWSAASGRSAYNEQFFGPGTRLTVL.

About this clone itself: The sample contains more than one DNA sequence encoding this CDR3. The chain recombines TRBV9 with TRBJ2-1; D gene ambiguous. V lost 4 bases, J lost 0 bases, and 17 bases lay in between. The CDR3 covers 17 residues. Germline CDR1 SGDLS, CDR2 YYNGEE. CDR3: CASSSSTQVASYNEQFF. CDR3 sequence (DNA): TGTGCCAGCAGCAGCAGCACCCAAGTAGCCTCCTACAATGAGCAGTTCTTC.

This chain joins TRBV7-9 and TRBJ2-5; 8 nucleotides align to TRBD1. Germline CDR1 is SEHNR and CDR2 is FQNEAQ (reference sequence). V was pared by 0 bases and J by 3 bases, with 3 bases of the junction left unmatched. The CDR3 sequence is 15 residues long. Here the CDR3 DNA reads TGTGCCAGCAGCTTAGCGGGACAGGCAAAAGAGACCCAGTACTTC. This encodes CASSLAGQAKETQYF.

The V call is TRBV30, the J call TRBJ1-1; 8 nucleotides line up with TRBD1. V was clipped by 4 bases and J by 10 bases; unmatched bases: 17. Germline V gene sequence: CDR1 GTSNPN, CDR2 SVGIG (reference sequence). This CDR3 contains 15 residues. In nucleotides, the CDR3 is TGTGCCTGGAACTCCGGGACAGGCCCGAGAGGAGTAGCTTTCTTT. As protein: CAWNSGTGPRGVAFF.

The chain uses TRBV4-3 and TRBJ2-5; D is unresolved. Germline-derived CDR1 and CDR2 are LGHNA and YSLEER. Trimming shortened V by 4 bases and J by 5 bases, and 20 bases separated the two germline ends. The CDR3 spans 16 residues. CDR3 in DNA: TGCGCCAGCAGCCGCGGTATTCAAGTGAAGTTGGAGACCCAGTACTTC. Translation: CASSRGIQVKLETQYF.

This chain uses TRBV11-3 with TRBJ2-1, with 10 bases that match TRBD2. J gave up 2 bases and V 5 bases, and 6 bases lay outside the gene matches. CDR1 is SGHNT and CDR2 is YENEEA in the germline V gene. The CDR3 has 16 residues. The CDR3 is CASSRSGRATYNEQFF. The CDR3 DNA is TGTGCCAGCAGCCGCAGCGGGAGGGCCACCTACAATGAGCAGTTCTTC.

The rearrangement uses TRBV14 and TRBJ2-1, with TRBD2 matching 9 bases. After removal of 4 bases from V and 3 bases from J, the junction contained 4 bases not matched to a gene. Per the germline V gene, CDR1 is SGHDN and CDR2 is FVKESK. This CDR3 is 15 amino acids long. The CDR3 nucleotides read TGTGCCAGCAGCCCCGCTAGCGGGATCTACAATGAGCAGTTCTTC. Amino acids: CASSPASGIYNEQFF.